This TCR beta chain is from a study of the immune and genomic landscape of osteosarcoma. Data came from immunoSEQ multiplex PCR; TCRdb stores just in-frame clones and leaves some out. The profile shows about 1,500 clones, about 69% of them singletons. Primary, local recurrence and metastasis osteosarcoma tumors were taken after treatment from poor-prognosis patients. V was clipped by 4 bases and J by 6 bases; unmatched bases: 5. There are 15 residues in the CDR3. CDR1 and CDR2 (germline): SGHRS, YFSETQ. The chain employs TRBV5-1 and TRBJ2-1, with 12 nucleotides matching TRBD2. Input material: metastatic tumor tissue from the lung. The source is a boy aged 10-17 years with osteosarcoma. The CDR3 spells CASSASSGGANEQFF. The DNA of the CDR3 is TGCGCCAGCAGCGCGTCTAGCGGGGGGGCCAATGAGCAGTTCTTC.